The 29 T cell receptor beta chains in this list originate from one sample, sequenced in a study of immune aging and cytomegalovirus after organ transplant. These receptors' antigens are unknown. Stated time point: five sample-tagged time points from pre-transplant (day -1) to day 368 post-transplant, pooled. Libraries came from microwell single-cell capture using BD Rhapsody targeted mRNA and AbSeq reagents. TCRdb redid the calling of the single-cell sequencing reads with MiXCR, one entry per CDR3 protein. Among about 21,000 distinct CDR3 sequences, 36% were seen once, and the ten largest hold less than 30%. The material was CMV peptide-activated CD4+ and CD8+ T cells sorted from blood, obtained at five time points, pooled. Sample subset: sorted CD8+CD137+ and CD4+CD154+ T cells after approximately 12 h CMV IE-1 peptide stimulation. These receptors were collected from a female donor who had a heart transplant and CMV viremia.

This clonotype is a singleton in its sample. The V and J genes are TRBV29-1 and TRBJ1-1; D not resolved. Trimming took off 3 bases at V and 1 base at J, with 6 bases between the two ends. The CDR3 covers 12 residues. Germline CDR1 reads SQVTM; CDR2 reads ANQGSEA. CDR3: CSVERGNTEAFF. In DNA form, the CDR3 reads TGCAGCGTTGAGCGGGGGAACACTGAAGCTTTCTTT.

To note about this clonotype: Relative to the germline gene, one junction end is altered; a read error may explain this. The chain is built from TRBV6-6 and TRBJ2-3, with 10 nucleotides matching TRBD2. Germline V gives CDR1 MNHNY, CDR2 SVGAGI (reference sequence). The CDR3 consists of 16 residues. The DNA for the CDR3 is TGTGCCGGCAGTAAGGGACTAGCGAGAGCCACAGATACCCAGTATTTT. Translation: CAGSKGLARATDTQYF.

CDR3 DNA: TGTGCCAGCAGTGGGGGGGAGGCCGGGGAGCTGTTTTTT. Protein product: CASSGGEAGELFF. This chain uses TRBV6-5 with TRBJ2-2; the match to TRBD2 covers 7 bases. Germline values: CDR1 MNHEY, CDR2 SVGAGI. V gave up 5 bases and J gave up 6 bases; unmatched junction bases: 3. The CDR3 spans 13 residues.

This clonotype was recorded many times. V is TRBV30 and J is TRBJ2-7; 9 bases are a match to TRBD2. The V gene end was trimmed by 2 bases and the J gene end by 4 bases; junction bases not matched to a gene: 6. CDR1 is GTSNPN and CDR2 is SVGIG in the germline V gene (reference sequence). CDR3 length: 14 amino acids. CDR3 protein: CAWSPGTSGYEQYF. CDR3 nucleotides: TGTGCCTGGAGTCCCGGAACTAGCGGGTACGAGCAGTACTTC.

This clonotype is a singleton in its sample. The missing conserved phenylalanine or tryptophan at the end of this CDR3 makes a read error likely. V gene TRBV28 combines with J gene TRBJ2-5, with D tentatively TRBD2 (5 bases). The germline V gene encodes CDR1 MDHEN and CDR2 SYDVKM. CDR3 length equals 15 residues. Trimming shortened V by 2 bases and J by 4 bases, and 14 bases separated the two germline ends. CDR3 sequence (DNA): TGTGCCAGCAGTTTAAGTGTCGGACTTCCAGAGACCCAGTACTAC. Translated: CASSLSVGLPETQYY.

There are many counts of this clonotype. This chain connects TRBV5-4 to TRBJ2-5; no firm D call. Germline V gives CDR1 SGHNT, CDR2 YYREEE (reference sequence). The length of the CDR3 is 13 residues. The ends were cut back, 3 bases at V and 0 bases at J, with 6 bases in the middle. The CDR3 nucleotides read TGTGCCAGCAGCTCCGACTACCAAGAGACCCAGTACTTC. Encoded protein: CASSSDYQETQYF.

By share, this clonotype ranks as medium-sized. This sequence joins TRBV28 and TRBJ2-7; 9 bases align to TRBD2. Unmatched junction bases numbered 11, after V lost 5 bases and J lost 0 bases. This CDR3 comprises 17 residues. Germline loops: CDR1 MDHEN, CDR2 SYDVKM. The CDR3 is CASSRGLAGGSSYEQYF. The CDR3 bases are TGTGCCAGCAGTCGGGGTCTGGCGGGAGGGAGCTCCTACGAGCAGTACTTC.

As concerns this clonotype: No conserved phenylalanine or tryptophan ends this CDR3, so it is likely a read error. Because the CDR3's place on the DNA is in doubt, the DNA is left out and the CDR3 is given as listed by TCRdb. V is TRBV3-1 and J is TRBJ2-7; the table's D gene call, TRBD2, was not cross checked with the DNA. Per germline, CDR1 LGHDT and CDR2 YNNKEL (reference sequence). A total of 15 residues make up the CDR3, ends included. CDR3 sequence: CASSLRTSGSYEQYL.

This clonotype was counted a few times. V and J are TRBV20-1 and TRBJ1-2; D perhaps matches TRBD1 (5 bases). Germline V gene lookup returns CDR1 DFQATT and CDR2 SNEGSKA (reference sequence). The CDR3 is 12 amino acids. CDR3 DNA sequence: TGCAGCGCTGGACCAGGGCGGAGTGGCTACACCTTC. Protein sequence: CSAGPGRSGYTF.

Ten or more counts support this clonotype. The chain joins TRBV2 to TRBJ1-5; tentatively, D is TRBD1 (6 bases). The V and J ends lost 4 bases and 6 bases respectively, with 13 bases between them. Germline CDR1 reads SNHLY; CDR2 reads FYNNEI. This CDR3 has 14 amino acids. The CDR3 sequence is CASSVAGVPQPQHF. CDR3 bases: TGTGCCAGCAGTGTGGCAGGGGTTCCTCAGCCCCAGCATTTT.

This rearrangement joins TRBV11-2 to TRBJ1-1, with a possible D match to TRBD1 (5 bases). Trimming left V 2 bases short and J 1 base short, with 11 bases between. The CDR3 covers 15 residues. Germline CDR1 SGHAT, CDR2 FQNNGV. CDR3 sequence reads: CASSLTPGGNTEAFF. In nucleotides, the CDR3 is TGTGCCAGCAGCTTAACCCCCGGGGGGAACACTGAAGCTTTCTTT.

This clonotype has ten or more counts. Since a much larger clone is just one base distant, this may be a read error. V and J are TRBV28 and TRBJ1-2; D is possibly TRBD1 (5 bases). CDR1 MDHEN and CDR2 SYDVKM come from the germline V gene. This CDR3 has 14 amino acids. CDR3 in amino acids: CASSFSDGGYGYAF. Written as DNA, the CDR3 is TGTGCCAGCAGTTTCTCCGACGGGGGTTATGGCTACGCCTTC.

In this sample, this clonotype is medium-sized (0.01 to 0.1%). The V call is TRBV11-3, the J call TRBJ2-5; D is undetermined. Germline CDR1 and CDR2: SGHNT and YENEEA. CDR3 size: 16 residues. Trimming removed 5 bases from V and 2 bases from J, with 18 bases in between. The CDR3 DNA reads TGTGCCAGCAGCGGATGGAACGGACGGCAACAAGAGACCCAGTACTTC. Protein sequence: CASSGWNGRQQETQYF. Complete variable domain (other parts from reference TRBV11-3 and TRBJ2-5): EAGVVQSPRYKIIEKKQPVAFWCNPISGHNTLYWYLQNLGQGPELLIRYENEEAVDDSQLPKDRFSAERLKGVDSTLKIQPAELGDSAVYLCASSGWNGRQQETQYFGPGTRLLVL.

By frequency in the sample, this clonotype is medium-sized. The chain couples TRBV9 to TRBJ2-7; maybe TRBD2 (6 bases). CDR1 SGDLS and CDR2 YYNGEE come from the germline V gene. The CDR3 is 15 amino acids. V was pared by 0 bases and J by 3 bases, with 13 bases between. The CDR3 loop is CASSVGPGAHYEQYF. In DNA, the CDR3 is TGTGCCAGCAGCGTAGGCCCGGGAGCCCACTACGAGCAGTACTTC. Complete variable domain (other parts from reference TRBV9 and TRBJ2-7): DSGVTQTPKHLITATGQRVTLRCSPRSGDLSVYWYQQSLDQGLQFLIQYYNGEERAKGNILERFSAQQFPDLHSELNLSSLELGDSALYFCASSVGPGAHYEQYFGPGTRLTVT.

This clonotype was found a few times. The rearrangement joins TRBV3-1 to TRBJ1-2; D remains unclear. CDR3 size: 12 residues. Germline assignment: CDR1 LGHDT and CDR2 YNNKEL (reference sequence). V dropped 0 bases and J dropped 8 bases, with 7 bases sitting between them. CDR3 residues: CASSQESRGYTF. The DNA of the CDR3 is TGTGCCAGCAGCCAAGAGTCTCGCGGCTACACCTTC.

This clonotype is deemed medium-sized. The rearrangement joins TRBV5-1 to TRBJ2-5; 9 bases are a match to TRBD2. The CDR3 is made up of 15 amino acids. With V trimmed by 4 bases and J by 3 bases, 7 bases remained unmatched. In germline, CDR1 is SGHRS, CDR2 YFSETQ. This chain's CDR3 is CASSRGTSSKETQYF. CDR3 DNA: TGCGCCAGCAGCCGCGGGACTAGCAGCAAAGAGACCCAGTACTTC.

This chain links TRBV27 with TRBJ2-7, with 7 bases that match TRBD2. This CDR3 is 14 amino acids long. Germline V gives CDR1 MNHEY, CDR2 SMNVEV (reference sequence). Losses at the gene ends were 3 bases for V and 2 bases for J; bases not matched to a gene: 4. CDR3: CASSLAGAAYEQYF. The CDR3 DNA sequence: TGTGCCAGCAGTTTGGCGGGAGCCGCCTACGAGCAGTACTTC.

A remark on this clonotype: The junction departs from germline at one end; a sequencing error may be responsible. V gene TRBV30 combines with J gene TRBJ2-4; no clear D. The CDR3 has 14 residues. The germline gives CDR1 GTSNPN, CDR2 SVGIG (reference sequence). The CDR3 sequence: CAWSVSLAKNIQYF. CDR3 DNA sequence: TGCGCCTGGAGTGTATCACTAGCCAAAAACATTCAGTACTTC.

The genes are TRBV7-9 and TRBJ2-4, with D perhaps matching TRBD2 (6 bases). V was pared by 3 bases and J by 6 bases, with 12 bases between. The germline V gene has CDR1 SEHNR and CDR2 FQNEAQ (reference sequence). This CDR3 is built from 14 residues. CDR3 coding DNA: TGTGCCAGCAGCTTGGGGCGGGGACCAAACATTCAGTACTTC. Its protein is CASSLGRGPNIQYF. Using reference TRBV7-9 and TRBJ2-4 for the parts outside the CDR3, the full variable domain is DTGVSQNPRHKITKRGQNVTFRCDPISEHNRLYWYRQTLGQGPEFLTYFQNEAQLEKSRLLSDRFSAERPKGSFSTLEIQRTEQGDSAMYLCASSLGRGPNIQYFGAGTRLSVL.

The CDR3 nucleotides are TGCGCCAGCAGCCAAGGAAGAGGGGGAATTTTTTACAATGAGCAGTTCTTC. Translation gives CASSQGRGGIFYNEQFF. The genes are TRBV4-3 and TRBJ2-1, with a tentative D call TRBD1 (6 bases). The V gene's germline CDR1 is LGHNA and CDR2 YSLEER. The CDR3 contains 17 residues. Trimming left V 1 base short and J 4 bases short, with 17 bases between.

This clonotype appeared once. The CDR3 end shows no conserved phenylalanine or tryptophan, and so a read error is likely. The J gene is TRBJ2-1, the V gene TRBV5-6, with D unclear. CDR1 SGHDT and CDR2 YYEEEE come from the germline V gene. There are 11 residues in the CDR3. The V and J ends lost 7 bases and 7 bases respectively, with 9 bases between them. This chain's CDR3 is CASVFGNEQFL. The CDR3 region has the DNA TGTGCCAGCGTCTTCGGTAATGAGCAGTTCCTC.

V is TRBV20-1 and J is TRBJ2-7, with 7 bases aligning to TRBD2. The CDR3 loop spans 14 amino acids. Germline CDR1 is DFQATT and CDR2 is SNEGSKA (reference sequence). With V trimmed by 2 bases and J by 7 bases, 11 bases remained unmatched. CDR3 region: CSARPLGREGEQYF. CDR3 nucleotides: TGCAGTGCTAGACCACTGGGGAGGGAGGGTGAGCAGTACTTC.

This clonotype was seen a handful of times. The chain is built from TRBV18 and TRBJ2-7; 8 bases fit TRBD1. The CDR3 consists of 16 residues. V was pared by 0 bases and J by 0 bases, with 4 bases of the junction left unmatched. Germline V gene sequence: CDR1 KGHSH, CDR2 LQKENI. The CDR3 sequence is CASSPPRTGYSYEQYF. The CDR3 coding sequence is TGTGCCAGCTCACCACCAAGGACAGGGTACTCCTACGAGCAGTACTTC.

In the case of this clonotype: A much larger clone differs by one base, so this may be a read error. The genes are TRBV28 and TRBJ2-1; 7 nucleotides align to TRBD2. V gave up 6 bases and J gave up 5 bases; unmatched junction bases: 25. This CDR3 region has 20 residues. The germline V gene has CDR1 MDHEN and CDR2 SYDVKM. As DNA, the CDR3 is TGTGCCAGCAGCCTCCCCTCACTAGCGCCTGCCTTTTTAGACCACAATGAGCAGTTCTTC. Its translation is CASSLPSLAPAFLDHNEQFF.

This clonotype appeared a few times. The chain is built from TRBV9 and TRBJ1-1; no clear D gene. Per germline, CDR1 SGDLS and CDR2 YYNGEE. The germline V and J ends were trimmed by 0 bases and 2 bases, with 5 bases remaining between them. This CDR3 has 13 residues. CDR3 in amino acids: CASSVATNTEAFF. The CDR3 DNA follows: TGTGCCAGCAGCGTAGCCACCAACACTGAAGCTTTCTTT. Looking up the rest from reference TRBV9 and TRBJ1-1 gives the full variable domain: DSGVTQTPKHLITATGQRVTLRCSPRSGDLSVYWYQQSLDQGLQFLIQYYNGEERAKGNILERFSAQQFPDLHSELNLSSLELGDSALYFCASSVATNTEAFFGQGTRLTVV.

The chain couples TRBV9 to TRBJ1-1; 7 nucleotides match TRBD1. Germline lookup yields CDR1 SGDLS and CDR2 YYNGEE. The V and J ends lost 4 bases and 0 bases, in that order; junction bases with no gene match: 6. The CDR3 runs to 15 residues. This CDR3 is CASSPRQGMNTEAFF. CDR3 coding DNA: TGTGCCAGCAGCCCCAGACAGGGCATGAACACTGAAGCTTTCTTT.

This clonotype was observed a handful of times. The chain has TRBV6-2 or TRBV6-3 and TRBJ2-1, with 13 bases fitting TRBD2. J lost 6 bases, V lost 2 bases, and 13 bases had no gene match. CDR1 is MNHEY, CDR2 SVGEGT, per germline. This CDR3 comprises 19 residues. The CDR3 DNA is TGTGCCAGCAGTTACCGGACTAGCGGGGGACTCCACCCTCCCAATGAGCAGTTCTTC. Translation gives CASSYRTSGGLHPPNEQFF.

The chain is built from TRBV11-3 and TRBJ2-1, with D possibly being TRBD2 (6 bases). V was clipped by 5 bases and J by 5 bases, with 22 bases between them. CDR3 length: 17 amino acids. The V gene's germline CDR1 is SGHNT and CDR2 YENEEA. The CDR3, as DNA: TGTGCCAGCAGCACGATGGGGTGGACTACTAGTGACAATGAGCAGTTCTTC. This gives the protein CASSTMGWTTSDNEQFF.

The gene calls are TRBV2 and TRBJ2-7, with D hard to call. V lost 1 base, J lost 3 bases, and 4 bases lay in between. The CDR3 is 12 amino acids. Looked up from germline, CDR1 is SNHLY and CDR2 is FYNNEI. The CDR3 reads CASSEGGYEQYF. Here the CDR3 DNA reads TGTGCCAGCAGTGAAGGGGGCTACGAGCAGTACTTC.